This T cell receptor (beta chain) was identified during a study of T cells after yellow fever vaccination. Notes on the study in general: It was a small share of clonotypes that appeared in both CD4 and CD8 compartments. Most clones from primary vaccination resurfaced after the booster (approximately 96% CD4, around 90% CD8). Peaking on day 5 versus 15, the secondary response was faster but weaker.

TCRdb reprocessed the 5' RACE reads with MiXCR, giving one entry per CDR3 protein. The sample carries about 69,000 distinct CDR3 sequences, around 6.2% recorded once. This clonotype was found many times. The antigen is unknown. The CDR3 runs 14 residues. V dropped 4 bases and J dropped 3; count of bases not matched to a gene: 5. Germline CDR1 SQVTM, CDR2 ANQGSEA. The starting material was CD4+ T cells sorted from PBMCs, obtained less than 18 days after the first yellow fever vaccination. The receptor was derived from a man aged 18 to 30 who received the YFV17D yellow fever vaccine. The chain joins TRBV29-1 to TRBJ2-3, with 9 bases lining up with TRBD2. The CDR3 protein is CSVAAGGFTDTQYF. DNA for the CDR3: TGCAGCGTTGCCGCGGGGGGGTTTACAGATACGCAGTATTTT.